One sample yielded the 18 T cell receptor beta chains listed below, sequenced in a study of OX40 agonist ivuxolimab in advanced cancers. Using immunoSEQ multiplex PCR, the repertoire was profiled, and TCRdb retains in-frame clones only, with some absent. The table has about 83,000 clones, 84% seen once; the top ten hold roughly 7.3%. The material sequenced was CD4+ or CD8+ T cells sorted from blood, taken in a trial of the OX40 agonist ivuxolimab. The receptors stem from an adult with an advanced solid tumor such as melanoma, head and neck, liver or kidney cancer.

This clone came up a few times. This sequence joins TRBV18 and TRBJ2-2, with TRBD1 matching over 9 bases. J was trimmed by 0 bases and V by 6 bases; bases with no gene match: 8. The germline gives CDR1 KGHSH, CDR2 LQKENI. This CDR3 spans 17 amino acids. Written as DNA, the CDR3 is TGTGCCAGCTCCCCCACAGGGGGCGGATCGAACACCGGGGAGCTGTTTTTT. Amino acids: CASSPTGGGSNTGELFF. The full variable domain, with the rest looked up from reference TRBV18 and TRBJ2-2, is NAGVMQNPRHLVRRRGQEARLRCSPMKGHSHVYWYRQLPEEGLKFMVYLQKENIIDESGMPKERFSAEFPKEGPSILRIQQVVRGDSAAYFCASSPTGGGSNTGELFFGEGSRLTVL.

The genes are TRBV29-1 and TRBJ1-1; TRBD1 aligns across 7 bases. V shed 2 bases and J 11 bases; nucleotides not matched to a gene: 8. The CDR3 consists of 12 residues. Germline assignment: CDR1 SQVTM and CDR2 ANQGSEA. The DNA of the CDR3 is TGCAGCGTTGAAAGAGGCCAGGGGGACGCTTTCTTT. It yields the protein CSVERGQGDAFF.

This chain joins TRBV27 and TRBJ2-2, with D perhaps TRBD1 (6 bases). V gave up 10 bases and J gave up 4 bases, with 16 bases separating them. From germline, CDR1 is MNHEY and CDR2 SMNVEV (reference sequence). This CDR3 is built from 14 residues. This CDR3 is CATSQGILTGELFF. CDR3 nucleotide sequence: TGTGCCACTTCACAGGGAATTCTCACCGGGGAGCTGTTTTTT.

The J gene is TRBJ2-7, the V gene TRBV9; TRBD1 agrees at 8 bases. Germline V lookup: CDR1 SGDLS, CDR2 YYNGEE. The CDR3 totals 14 residues. With 6 bases clipped from V and 0 bases from J, the junction kept 5 bases outside the gene matches. CDR3 DNA: TGTGCCAGCAACAGGGGGACCGGCTCCTACGAGCAGTACTTC. This codes for CASNRGTGSYEQYF.

This clone was seen a handful of times. V usage is TRBV4-1 and J usage is TRBJ1-5; D is unresolved. V was shortened by 0 bases and J by 5 bases, with 8 bases between the two germline ends. Looked up from germline, CDR1 is MGHRA and CDR2 is YSYEKL. The CDR3 is 14 amino acids. For the CDR3, the DNA is TGCGCCAGCAGCCAAGATCCCGGGTATCAGCCCCAGCATTTT. Translated: CASSQDPGYQPQHF.

The V and J genes are TRBV7-9 and TRBJ2-5, with TRBD1 matching over 8 bases. The J call may be in error: the DNA end matches TRBJ2-7 better. CDR1 is SEHNR and CDR2 is FQNEAQ in the germline V gene (reference sequence). The CDR3 length is 13 residues. The CDR3 loop is CASNSQGDYEQYF. The DNA for the CDR3 is TGTGCCAGCAACTCACAGGGGGACTACGAGCAGTACTTC.

The table lists this clone with a few counts. This chain links TRBV4-1 with TRBJ1-4; D is perhaps TRBD1 (5 bases). Trimming left V 1 base short and J 3 bases short, with 12 bases between. This CDR3 is 16 amino acids long. CDR1 MGHRA and CDR2 YSYEKL come from the germline V gene. CDR3 region: CASSQVGGVANEKLFF. The CDR3 coding sequence is TGCGCCAGCAGCCAAGTGGGAGGGGTAGCTAATGAAAAACTGTTTTTT.

The rearrangement joins TRBV7-6 to TRBJ2-7; the D is unclear. V was clipped by 0 bases and J by 13 bases, with 10 bases between them. The germline gives CDR1 SGHVS, CDR2 FNYEAQ. This CDR3 has 11 residues. The CDR3 region has the DNA TGTGCCAGCAGCTTAGCGCGAGAGACATACTTC. This translates into CASSLARETYF.

The chain carries TRBV19 and TRBJ1-4; D is undetermined. Trimming cost V 5 bases and J 0 bases, with 13 bases left between them. Germline CDR1 LNHDA, CDR2 SQIVND (reference sequence). The CDR3 contains 16 residues. The DNA for the CDR3 is TGTGCCAGTAGTCCGCCCCCCGCGGCAACTAATGAAAAACTGTTTTTT. Its protein product is CASSPPPAATNEKLFF.

J is TRBJ1-2 and V is TRBV5-1; 8 nucleotides line up with TRBD1. CDR3 length equals 17 residues. V lost 3 bases, J lost 8 bases, and 18 bases stayed unmatched. From germline, CDR1 is SGHRS and CDR2 YFSETQ. In nucleotides, the CDR3 is TGCGCCAGCAGCTCGCCCTACGACAGGGGACGATCCTTAGGCTACACCTTC. As protein: CASSSPYDRGRSLGYTF.

The chain is built from TRBV18 and TRBJ2-1, with D unresolved. Germline values: CDR1 KGHSH, CDR2 LQKENI. CDR3 length: 14 residues. V was shortened by 1 base and J by 7 bases, with 11 bases between the two germline ends. The CDR3 sequence: CASSPRLEENEQFF. As DNA, the CDR3 is TGTGCCAGCTCACCACGACTGGAAGAAAATGAGCAGTTCTTC. Full variable domain (outside the CDR3, taken from reference TRBV18 and TRBJ2-1): NAGVMQNPRHLVRRRGQEARLRCSPMKGHSHVYWYRQLPEEGLKFMVYLQKENIIDESGMPKERFSAEFPKEGPSILRIQQVVRGDSAAYFCASSPRLEENEQFFGPGTRLTVL.

This sequence joins TRBV18 and TRBJ1-1; TRBD1 agrees at 9 bases. This CDR3 contains 18 residues. The germline CDR1 and CDR2 sequences are KGHSH and LQKENI. V was clipped by 2 bases and J by 4 bases; unmatched bases: 14. The CDR3 region is CASSPIMLQGASGTEAFF. Written as DNA, the CDR3 is TGTGCCAGCTCACCAATTATGTTACAGGGGGCGTCTGGCACTGAAGCTTTCTTT.

The rearrangement links TRBV19 to TRBJ1-4; D possibly corresponds to TRBD1 (5 bases). Per the germline V gene, CDR1 is LNHDA and CDR2 is SQIVND (reference sequence). The V end was cut by 5 bases, the J end by 1 base, with 14 bases between. This CDR3 has 16 residues. The CDR3 loop reads CASSRQKLVTNEKLFF. The CDR3, as DNA: TGTGCCAGTAGTCGACAGAAATTAGTAACTAATGAAAAACTGTTTTTT.

The V call is TRBV7-3, the J call TRBJ2-7; D may be TRBD2 (5 bases). Looked up from germline, CDR1 is SGHTA and CDR2 is FQGTGA. The CDR3 loop spans 14 amino acids. Trimming removed 5 bases from V and 0 bases from J, with 11 bases in between. The CDR3 bases are TGTGCCAGCAGCCAAGGAGGCAGCTCCTACGAGCAGTACTTC. Translated: CASSQGGSSYEQYF.

V usage is TRBV2 and J usage is TRBJ2-7, with a weak D call TRBD1 (7 bases). Trimming took 5 bases from V and 3 from J, leaving 20 bases between them. The CDR3 contains 16 residues. The germline V gene encodes CDR1 SNHLY and CDR2 FYNNEI. The CDR3 spells CASSRGRQGNGYEQYF. The CDR3 bases are TGTGCCAGCAGTCGGGGGAGACAGGGCAATGGCTACGAGCAGTACTTC.

This chain uses TRBV11-3 with TRBJ2-7, with a tentative D call TRBD1 (6 bases). V lost 5 bases and J 3 bases, leaving 26 bases between the germline ends. Germline V gene data show CDR1 as SGHNT and CDR2 as YENEEA. This CDR3 is built from 18 residues. The DNA of the CDR3 is TGTGCCAGCAGCCCCCAGTGGGACATACGGACTGTTAACTACGAGCAGTACTTC. Protein: CASSPQWDIRTVNYEQYF.

CDR3: CAISSGLSYNEQFF. The CDR3 nucleotides are TGTGCCATCAGTTCGGGACTGTCCTACAATGAGCAGTTCTTC. This sequence joins TRBV10-3 and TRBJ2-1; TRBD2 is a possible D gene (6 bases). V dropped 5 bases and J dropped 1 base, with 9 bases sitting between them. Germline loops: CDR1 ENHRY, CDR2 SYGVKD. There are 14 residues in the CDR3.

The V gene is TRBV5-1, the J gene TRBJ1-3; 9 bases align to TRBD1. Germline V gene data show CDR1 as SGHRS and CDR2 as YFSETQ. V lost 4 bases, J lost 3 bases, and 5 bases stayed unmatched. The CDR3 is 15 amino acids. The CDR3 reads CASSRDRAYGNTIYF. In DNA, the CDR3 is TGCGCCAGCAGCCGGGACAGGGCATATGGAAACACCATATATTTT.